This entry features one T cell receptor beta chain sequence. This sample stems from a study of blood T cell repertoires in COVID-19. Across the study: T cells, B-cell-depleted T cells, or PBMCs provided the cDNA or gDNA that served as material.

This CDR3 is built from 17 residues. The germline CDR1 and CDR2 sequences are MDHEN and SYDVKM. Losses at the gene ends were 4 bases for V and 8 bases for J; bases not matched to a gene: 14. TCRdb keeps only in-frame clones here, not all; method: immunoSEQ multiplex PCR. The profile covers 250,000 to 350,000 clones, with more than 75% appearing a single time and about 3.9% taken by the ten largest. The sample comprised peripheral blood. This receptor was taken from a woman in her 50s with active or convalescent COVID-19. This chain joins TRBV28 and TRBJ2-1; TRBD2 matches at 10 bases. CDR3 protein: CASSSLAGVFSEDEQFF. The CDR3 region has the DNA TGTGCCAGCAGTTCGCTAGCGGGAGTCTTTAGCGAAGATGAGCAGTTCTTC.